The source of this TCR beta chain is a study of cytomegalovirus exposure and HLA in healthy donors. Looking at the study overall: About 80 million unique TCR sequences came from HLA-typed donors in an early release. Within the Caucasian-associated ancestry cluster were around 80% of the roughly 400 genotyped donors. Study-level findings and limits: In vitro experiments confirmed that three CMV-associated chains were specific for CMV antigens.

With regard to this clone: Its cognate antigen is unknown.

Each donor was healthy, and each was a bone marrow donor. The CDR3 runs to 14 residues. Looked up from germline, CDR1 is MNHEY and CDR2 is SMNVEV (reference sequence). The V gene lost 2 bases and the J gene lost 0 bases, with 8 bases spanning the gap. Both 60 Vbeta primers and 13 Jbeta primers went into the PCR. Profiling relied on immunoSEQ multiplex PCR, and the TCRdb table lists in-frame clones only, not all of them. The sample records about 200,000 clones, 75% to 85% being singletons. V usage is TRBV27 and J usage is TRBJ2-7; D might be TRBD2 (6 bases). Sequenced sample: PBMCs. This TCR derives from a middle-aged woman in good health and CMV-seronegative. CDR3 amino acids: CASSLKRASYEQYF. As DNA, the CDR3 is TGTGCCAGCAGTTTAAAGCGGGCCTCCTACGAGCAGTACTTC.